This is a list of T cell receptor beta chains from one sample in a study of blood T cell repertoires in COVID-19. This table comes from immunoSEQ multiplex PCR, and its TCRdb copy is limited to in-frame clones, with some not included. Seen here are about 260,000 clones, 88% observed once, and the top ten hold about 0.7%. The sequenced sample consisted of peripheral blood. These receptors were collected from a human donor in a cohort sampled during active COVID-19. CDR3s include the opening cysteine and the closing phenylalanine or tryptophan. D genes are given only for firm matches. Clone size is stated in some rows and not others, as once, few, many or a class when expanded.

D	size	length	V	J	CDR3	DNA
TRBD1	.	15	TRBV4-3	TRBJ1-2	CASSPLVGGAYGYTF	TGCGCCAGCAGCCCCTTGGTAGGGGGCGCCTATGGCTACACCTTC
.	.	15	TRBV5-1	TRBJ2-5	CASSLDGSWMQTQYF	TGCGCCAGCAGCTTGGATGGGAGTTGGATGCAGACCCAGTACTTC
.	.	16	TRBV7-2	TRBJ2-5	CASSLAATHYQETQYF	TGTGCCAGCAGCTTAGCTGCGACACACTACCAAGAGACCCAGTACTTC
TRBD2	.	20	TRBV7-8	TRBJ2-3	CASSLGLAGSTFASTDTQYF	TGTGCCAGCAGCTTGGGGCTAGCGGGATCCACTTTCGCTAGCACAGATACGCAGTATTTT
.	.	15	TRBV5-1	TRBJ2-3	CASSSTGASTDTQYF	TGCGCCAGCAGCTCGACAGGAGCTAGCACAGATACGCAGTATTTT
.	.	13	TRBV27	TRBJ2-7	CASSLTASNEQYF	TGTGCCAGCAGTCTGACAGCTTCCAACGAGCAGTACTTC
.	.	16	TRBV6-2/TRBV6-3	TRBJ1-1	CASSSPGEGRDTEAFF	TGTGCCAGCAGCTCCCCGGGGGAGGGCCGGGACACTGAAGCTTTCTTT
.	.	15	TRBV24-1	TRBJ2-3	CATSRGRGITDTQYF	TGTGCCACCAGTCGGGGCAGGGGTATCACAGATACGCAGTATTTT
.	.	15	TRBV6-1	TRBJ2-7	CASSESRPGFYEQYF	TGTGCCAGCAGTGAATCTCGGCCAGGATTCTACGAGCAGTACTTC
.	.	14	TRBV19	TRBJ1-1	CATAGEGGYTEAFF	TGTGCCACCGCCGGGGAGGGCGGTTACACTGAAGCTTTCTTT
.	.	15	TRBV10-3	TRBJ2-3	CAISESMVVGDTQYF	TGTGCCATCAGTGAGTCGATGGTCGTCGGAGATACGCAGTATTTT
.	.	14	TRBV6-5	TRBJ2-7	CASRGGFFSYEQYF	TGTGCCAGCAGGGGGGGTTTTTTCTCCTACGAGCAGTACTTC
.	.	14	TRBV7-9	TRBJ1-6	CASSPQGYNSPLHF	TGTGCCAGCAGCCCACAGGGCTATAATTCACCCCTCCACTTT
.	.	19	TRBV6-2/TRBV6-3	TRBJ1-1	CASSYFPLGGLTSNTEAFF	TGTGCCAGCAGTTACTTCCCGCTGGGCGGACTTACCTCGAACACTGAAGCTTTCTTT
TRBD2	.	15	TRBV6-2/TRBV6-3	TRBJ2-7	CASSPLSREYYEQYF	TGTGCCAGCAGTCCCCTCTCGCGGGAGTACTACGAGCAGTACTTC
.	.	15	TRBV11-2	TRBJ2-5	CASSSPLSGVETQYF	TGTGCCAGCAGCTCTCCCCTATCCGGAGTGGAGACCCAGTACTTC
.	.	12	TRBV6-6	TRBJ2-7	CASSRRGYEQYF	TGTGCCAGCAGCCGCCGAGGCTACGAGCAGTACTTC
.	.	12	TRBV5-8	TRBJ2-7	CASSSFSYEQYF	TGTGCCAGCAGCTCGTTCTCCTACGAGCAGTACTTC
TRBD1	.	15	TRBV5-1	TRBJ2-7	CASSLGQGAGDEQYF	TGCGCCAGCAGCTTGGGACAGGGGGCAGGGGACGAGCAGTACTTC
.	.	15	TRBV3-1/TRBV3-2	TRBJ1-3	CASSPTWEGANTIYF	TGTGCCAGCAGCCCGACCTGGGAAGGGGCAAACACCATATATTTT
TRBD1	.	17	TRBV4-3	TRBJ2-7	CASSQSDSRDRLYEQYF	TGCGCCAGCAGCCAATCGGATTCCCGGGACAGACTCTACGAGCAGTACTTC
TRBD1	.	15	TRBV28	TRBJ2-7	CASSSPRDRSYEQYF	TGTGCCAGCAGTTCACCTCGGGACAGATCTTACGAGCAGTACTTC
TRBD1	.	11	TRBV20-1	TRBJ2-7	CTVDRRYEQYF	TGCACCGTGGACAGGCGGTACGAGCAGTACTTC
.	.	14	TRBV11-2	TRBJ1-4	CASSRRDQGEKLFF	TGTGCCAGCAGCCGGAGGGACCAGGGAGAAAAACTGTTTTTT
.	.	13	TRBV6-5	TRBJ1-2	CARRGDGSYGYTF	TGTGCCAGGCGGGGGGATGGGTCCTATGGCTACACCTTC
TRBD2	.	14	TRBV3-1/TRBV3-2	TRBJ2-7	CASNLSGGAGEQYF	TGTGCCAGCAACCTAAGCGGGGGGGCGGGCGAGCAGTACTTC
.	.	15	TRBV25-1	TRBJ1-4	CASSEFRDTYEKLFF	TGTGCCAGCAGTGAATTCCGGGACACATATGAAAAACTGTTTTTT
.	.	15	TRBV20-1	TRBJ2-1	CSASPRLRKYNEQFF	TGCAGTGCTAGTCCGCGACTTAGGAAATACAATGAGCAGTTCTTC
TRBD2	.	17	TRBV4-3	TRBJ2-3	CASSQSQASGYTDTQYF	TGCGCCAGCAGCCAGAGCCAGGCTAGCGGGTACACAGATACGCAGTATTTT
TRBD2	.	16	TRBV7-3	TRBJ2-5	CASSPRRLAGQETQYF	TGTGCCAGCAGCCCAAGGAGACTAGCGGGACAAGAGACCCAGTACTTC
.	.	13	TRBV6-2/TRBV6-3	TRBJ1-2	CASSYGGAVGYTF	TGTGCCAGCAGTTACGGAGGGGCTGTGGGCTACACCTTC
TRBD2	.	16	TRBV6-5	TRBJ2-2	CASSYSSGVVAGELFF	TGTGCCAGCAGTTACTCTAGCGGGGTAGTCGCCGGGGAGCTGTTTTTT
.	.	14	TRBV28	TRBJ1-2	CASRPGGTGYGYTF	TGTGCCAGCAGGCCGGGAGGAACGGGGTATGGCTACACCTTC
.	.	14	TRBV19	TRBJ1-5	CASSRKDFNQPQHF	TGTGCCAGTAGTAGGAAGGACTTTAATCAGCCCCAGCATTTT
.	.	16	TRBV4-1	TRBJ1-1	CASSHPYSPMNTEAFF	TGCGCCAGCAGCCACCCATACAGCCCGATGAACACTGAAGCTTTCTTT
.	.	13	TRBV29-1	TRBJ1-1	CSVEKGVNTEAFF	TGCAGCGTTGAAAAGGGGGTTAACACTGAAGCTTTCTTT
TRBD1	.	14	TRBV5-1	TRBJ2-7	CASSSTGEPYEQYF	TGCGCCAGCAGCTCGACAGGGGAGCCCTACGAGCAGTACTTC
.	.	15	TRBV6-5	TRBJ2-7	CASSYSGGANYEQYF	TGTGCCAGCAGTTACTCAGGAGGCGCAAACTACGAGCAGTACTTC
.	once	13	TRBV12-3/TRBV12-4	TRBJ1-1	CASTVTRNTEAFF	TGTGCCAGCACCGTGACAAGGAACACTGAAGCTTTCTTT
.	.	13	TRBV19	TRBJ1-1	CASTPRRGTEAFF	TGTGCCAGTACCCCGCGGAGAGGCACTGAAGCTTTCTTT
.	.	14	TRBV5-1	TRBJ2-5	CASSYTGFQETQYF	TGCGCCAGCAGCTACACAGGGTTCCAAGAGACCCAGTACTTC
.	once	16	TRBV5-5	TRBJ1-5	CASSLVGSNSNQPQHF	TGTGCCAGCAGCTTGGTGGGCAGCAATAGCAATCAGCCCCAGCATTTT
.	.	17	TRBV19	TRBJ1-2	CASSMPSDRPGRTGYTF	TGTGCCAGTAGTATGCCGAGTGACAGGCCGGGAAGGACTGGCTACACCTTC
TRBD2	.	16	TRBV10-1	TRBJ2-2	CASRALAGGFTGELFF	TGCGCCAGCAGGGCGCTAGCGGGAGGGTTCACCGGGGAGCTGTTTTTT
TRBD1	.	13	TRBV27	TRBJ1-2	CASSWDRRYGYTF	TGTGCCAGCAGTTGGGACAGAAGGTATGGCTACACCTTC
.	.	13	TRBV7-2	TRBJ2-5	CASSGGARETQYF	TGTGCCAGCAGCGGGGGGGCTAGGGAGACCCAGTACTTC
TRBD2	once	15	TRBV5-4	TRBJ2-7	CASTDSGRPSYEQYF	TGTGCCAGCACCGATAGCGGGAGACCCTCCTACGAGCAGTACTTC
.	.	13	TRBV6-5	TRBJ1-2	CASFFDSNYGYTF	TGTGCCAGCTTTTTTGACAGCAACTATGGCTACACCTTC
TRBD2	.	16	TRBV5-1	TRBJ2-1	CASSLAGGGSYNEQFF	TGCGCCAGCAGCTTGGCGGGGGGAGGCTCCTACAATGAGCAGTTCTTC
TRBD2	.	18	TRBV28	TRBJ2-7	CASSPDLGTSGSKSEQYF	TGTGCCAGCAGTCCAGACCTCGGGACTAGCGGGAGTAAATCCGAGCAGTACTTC
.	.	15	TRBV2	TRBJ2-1	CASSEASYSYNEQFF	TGTGCCAGCAGTGAGGCTAGTTACTCCTACAATGAGCAGTTCTTC
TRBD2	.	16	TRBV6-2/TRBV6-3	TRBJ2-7	CASSSPRTSDYDEQYF	TGTGCCAGCAGTTCTCCTCGGACTAGCGACTACGACGAGCAGTACTTC
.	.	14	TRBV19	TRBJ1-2	CASSMLVAGEGYTF	TGTGCCAGTAGTATGTTGGTGGCAGGGGAGGGCTACACCTTC
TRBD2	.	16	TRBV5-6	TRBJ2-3	CASSPLAGGPIDTQYF	TGTGCCAGCAGCCCTCTAGCGGGGGGGCCAATAGATACGCAGTATTTT
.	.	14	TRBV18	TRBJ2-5	CASSPGTQQETQYF	TGTGCCAGCTCACCCGGGACACAACAAGAGACCCAGTACTTC
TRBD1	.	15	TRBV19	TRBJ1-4	CASSILGQGSEKLFF	TGTGCCAGTAGTATCCTGGGACAGGGGTCCGAAAAACTGTTTTTT
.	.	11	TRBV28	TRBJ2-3	CASSIGDTQYF	TGTGCCAGCAGCATCGGGGATACGCAGTATTTT